The rows below give T cell receptor beta chains drawn from one sample of a study of blood T cell repertoires in COVID-19. Here immunoSEQ multiplex PCR was the method, and the copy in TCRdb shows in-frame clones only, minus some. This sample carries roughly 100,000 clones, roughly 79% of them seen once, and the ten largest clones take around 10%. Sequencing was carried out using peripheral blood. The receptors were gathered from a woman in her sixties or seventies with acute or convalescent COVID-19. CDR3s include the opening cysteine and the closing phenylalanine or tryptophan. A D gene is named only where the DNA matches it firmly. Where a row states a size, it is once, few, many or the class of an expanded clone; other rows omit it.

J: TRBJ1-1; length: 13; V: TRBV28; D: .; size: .; CDR3: CASRPSGGTEAFF; DNA: TGTGCCAGCAGGCCTTCGGGGGGGACTGAAGCTTTCTTT
J: TRBJ2-7; length: 16; V: TRBV7-8; D: .; size: once; CDR3: CASSRAMVRSSYEQYF; DNA: TGTGCCAGCAGCCGAGCGATGGTGCGATCTTCCTACGAGCAGTACTTC
J: TRBJ2-3; length: 14; V: TRBV9; D: TRBD1; size: .; CDR3: CASSLRQGADTQYF; DNA: TGTGCCAGCAGCTTACGACAGGGGGCAGATACGCAGTATTTT
J: TRBJ2-5; length: 12; V: TRBV6-5; D: .; size: .; CDR3: CASQGLQETQYF; DNA: TGTGCCAGCCAGGGACTTCAAGAGACCCAGTACTTC
J: TRBJ1-5; length: 12; V: TRBV28; D: .; size: .; CDR3: CASRQGNQPQHF; DNA: TGTGCCAGCAGACAGGGAAATCAGCCCCAGCATTTT
J: TRBJ2-2; length: 18; V: TRBV12-5; D: TRBD2; size: once; CDR3: CASGTGLAGGPNTGELFF; DNA: TGTGCTAGTGGGACGGGACTAGCGGGGGGGCCTAACACCGGGGAGCTGTTTTTT
J: TRBJ2-7; length: 16; V: TRBV14; D: TRBD2; size: once; CDR3: CASSPRTGTSTHEQYF; DNA: TGTGCCAGCAGCCCTCGAACCGGGACTAGTACCCACGAGCAGTACTTC
J: TRBJ2-2; length: 14; V: TRBV12-5; D: .; size: .; CDR3: CASGLEGDTGELFF; DNA: TGTGCTAGTGGTTTGGAGGGAGACACCGGGGAGCTGTTTTTT
J: TRBJ1-3; length: 15; V: TRBV28; D: .; size: .; CDR3: CASSGTLSSGNTIYF; DNA: TGTGCCAGCAGCGGGACTCTGAGCTCTGGAAACACCATATATTTT
J: TRBJ1-3; length: 14; V: TRBV6-2/TRBV6-3; D: TRBD1; size: .; CDR3: CASSLDRVGNTIYF; DNA: TGTGCCAGCAGCCTCGACAGGGTTGGAAACACCATATATTTT
J: TRBJ1-1; length: 12; V: TRBV7-9; D: .; size: .; CDR3: CASSLVRAEAFF; DNA: TGTGCCAGCAGCTTAGTACGCGCTGAAGCTTTCTTT
J: TRBJ2-7; length: 15; V: TRBV5-1; D: .; size: .; CDR3: CASSLQGNTAYEQYF; DNA: TGCGCCAGCAGCCTCCAGGGGAACACAGCCTACGAGCAGTACTTC
J: TRBJ2-7; length: 15; V: TRBV7-9; D: TRBD1; size: .; CDR3: CASSLAGTGGFEQYF; DNA: TGTGCCAGCAGCTTAGCCGGGACAGGGGGCTTCGAGCAGTACTTC
J: TRBJ2-1; length: 15; V: TRBV7-9; D: TRBD2; size: .; CDR3: CASSFRTSGRNEQFF; DNA: TGTGCCAGCAGCTTCCGGACTAGCGGGAGAAATGAGCAGTTCTTC
J: TRBJ2-3; length: 14; V: TRBV4-3; D: .; size: .; CDR3: CASSHSPRTDTQYF; DNA: TGCGCCAGCAGCCATTCCCCACGGACAGATACGCAGTATTTT
J: TRBJ2-7; length: 17; V: TRBV28; D: TRBD2; size: few; CDR3: CASSPTSGRPMASEQYF; DNA: TGTGCCAGCAGTCCAACTAGCGGGAGGCCGATGGCTAGCGAGCAGTACTTC
J: TRBJ2-7; length: 13; V: TRBV18; D: .; size: .; CDR3: CASSPRTGSEQYF; DNA: TGTGCCAGCTCACCACGGACGGGGAGCGAGCAGTACTTC
J: TRBJ2-3; length: 14; V: TRBV6-1; D: .; size: .; CDR3: CASSSESSQGTQYF; DNA: TGTGCCAGCAGTTCCGAGTCCTCTCAGGGTACGCAGTATTTT
J: TRBJ1-6; length: 15; V: TRBV2; D: TRBD1; size: few; CDR3: CASSELQGGNSPLHF; DNA: TGTGCCAGCAGTGAGCTACAGGGGGGTAATTCACCCCTCCACTTT
J: TRBJ1-2; length: 12; V: TRBV6-2/TRBV6-3; D: .; size: .; CDR3: CASSPTGLGYTF; DNA: TGTGCCAGCAGCCCGACAGGTCTTGGCTACACCTTC
J: TRBJ2-1; length: 16; V: TRBV7-9; D: TRBD2; size: .; CDR3: CASSLAGLASYNEQFF; DNA: TGTGCCAGCAGCTTAGCGGGACTAGCCTCCTACAATGAGCAGTTCTTC
J: TRBJ1-1; length: 12; V: TRBV6-5; D: .; size: .; CDR3: CASMQGPAEAFF; DNA: TGTGCCAGCATGCAGGGCCCGGCAGAAGCTTTCTTT
J: TRBJ2-7; length: 13; V: TRBV11-2; D: .; size: few; CDR3: CASSFGRGYEQYF; DNA: TGTGCCAGCAGCTTTGGCAGGGGCTACGAGCAGTACTTC
J: TRBJ2-5; length: 17; V: TRBV4-1; D: TRBD2; size: .; CDR3: CASSQDGEASGMGTQYF; DNA: TGCGCCAGCAGCCAAGATGGGGAGGCTAGCGGGATGGGGACCCAGTACTTC
J: TRBJ2-1; length: 16; V: TRBV5-1; D: .; size: once; CDR3: CASSLALGQSYNEQFF; DNA: TGCGCCAGCAGCTTGGCCCTAGGACAGTCCTACAATGAGCAGTTCTTC
J: TRBJ1-2; length: 15; V: TRBV19; D: .; size: .; CDR3: CASSSARPPNYGYTF; DNA: TGTGCCAGTAGTAGTGCCAGGCCCCCTAACTATGGCTACACCTTC
J: TRBJ2-6; length: 15; V: TRBV5-1; D: .; size: .; CDR3: CASSLVSSGANVLTF; DNA: TGCGCCAGCAGCTTGGTCAGCTCTGGGGCCAACGTCCTGACTTTC
J: TRBJ1-2; length: 16; V: TRBV7-9; D: .; size: .; CDR3: CASSLRGGDANYGYTF; DNA: TGTGCCAGCAGCTTAAGAGGGGGGGATGCTAACTATGGCTACACCTTC
J: TRBJ1-6; length: 16; V: TRBV7-8; D: TRBD1; size: .; CDR3: CASSDTGGSYNSPLHF; DNA: TGTGCCAGCAGCGACACAGGGGGTTCTTATAATTCACCCCTCCACTTT
J: TRBJ2-7; length: 16; V: TRBV12-5; D: TRBD1; size: .; CDR3: CASGGPQDRVSYEQYF; DNA: TGTGCTAGTGGTGGACCCCAGGACAGGGTTTCCTACGAGCAGTACTTC
J: TRBJ2-1; length: 12; V: TRBV12-3/TRBV12-4; D: .; size: few; CDR3: CASSLGGDEQFF; DNA: TGTGCCAGCAGTTTAGGGGGAGATGAGCAGTTCTTC
J: TRBJ1-4; length: 14; V: TRBV27; D: TRBD1; size: .; CDR3: CVSSLGTGHEKLFF; DNA: TGTGTCAGCAGTTTGGGGACAGGACATGAAAAACTGTTTTTT
J: TRBJ2-3; length: 14; V: TRBV7-8; D: .; size: .; CDR3: CASSLEGSTDTQYF; DNA: TGTGCCAGCAGCTTAGAGGGGAGCACAGATACGCAGTATTTT
J: TRBJ2-2; length: 11; V: TRBV12-3/TRBV12-4; D: .; size: .; CDR3: CASIRAGELFF; DNA: TGTGCCAGCATCCGAGCCGGGGAGCTGTTTTTT
J: TRBJ2-1; length: 12; V: TRBV12-3/TRBV12-4; D: TRBD1; size: .; CDR3: CASSDRVNEQFF; DNA: TGTGCCAGCAGTGACAGGGTTAATGAGCAGTTCTTC
J: TRBJ2-3; length: 15; V: TRBV6-6; D: TRBD2; size: .; CDR3: CASTPGLAGGDTQYF; DNA: TGTGCCAGCACCCCGGGACTAGCGGGAGGAGATACGCAGTATTTT
J: TRBJ1-2; length: 13; V: TRBV12-3/TRBV12-4; D: .; size: .; CDR3: CASRSDKNYGYTF; DNA: TGTGCCAGCAGAAGTGACAAGAACTATGGCTACACCTTC
J: TRBJ2-3; length: 15; V: TRBV15; D: .; size: few; CDR3: CATSKRTEGTDTQYF; DNA: TGTGCCACCAGCAAGAGGACAGAAGGCACAGATACGCAGTATTTT
J: TRBJ1-1; length: 13; V: TRBV19; D: TRBD1; size: .; CDR3: CASRVTGYPEAFF; DNA: TGTGCCAGTAGGGTGACAGGGTACCCTGAAGCTTTCTTT
J: TRBJ1-1; length: 13; V: TRBV6-1; D: .; size: .; CDR3: CASSDQMNTEAFF; DNA: TGTGCCAGCAGTGACCAGATGAACACTGAAGCTTTCTTT
J: TRBJ1-2; length: 12; V: TRBV28; D: TRBD1; size: few; CDR3: CASTSGGIGYTF; DNA: TGTGCCAGCACCTCAGGGGGGATCGGCTACACCTTC